One and the same sample provided the 14 T cell receptor beta chains below, sequenced in a study of regulatory T cells in long-lasting Graves disease. Time point indicated: persistent/refractory GD, antithyroid drugs over 5 years with positive TRAb. The authors made the TCR library using RNA they extracted from PBMCs. To make TCR beta libraries, researchers used iRepertoire HTBI primers and Arm-PCR of CDR3 regions. TCRdb ran MiXCR on the multiplex PCR reads and lists one entry per CDR3 protein. The sample holds 500,000 to 700,000 distinct CDR3 sequences, around 30% seen once. The sample in question was peripheral blood mononuclear cells (PBMCs), obtained when the disease was refractory, from a patient treated with antithyroid drugs. The receptors were gathered from a female donor with Graves disease.

This clonotype was detected ten times or more. The V gene is TRBV2, the J gene TRBJ2-1, with unresolved D. Germline values: CDR1 SNHLY, CDR2 FYNNEI. The CDR3 is 14 amino acids. The V end lost 1 base, the J end lost 8 bases, and 12 bases lay between the germline ends. CDR3: CASSEVELVDEQFF. The CDR3 DNA reads as TGTGCCAGCAGTGAAGTCGAACTTGTCGATGAGCAGTTCTTC.

This clonotype was counted ten times or more. In nucleotides, the CDR3 is TGTGCCAGCAGTCTTAGACAGGGGGCTCTGAACACTGAAGCTTTCTTT. As protein: CASSLRQGALNTEAFF. This chain uses TRBV27 with TRBJ1-1; 10 positions match TRBD1. CDR3 size: 16 residues. Germline V gene lookup returns CDR1 MNHEY and CDR2 SMNVEV (reference sequence). V lost 5 bases to trimming and J lost 0 bases; unmatched junction nucleotides: 6.

Only a few counts were recorded for this clonotype. V is TRBV27 and J is TRBJ1-6; a possible D gene is TRBD1 (5 bases). Trimming shortened V by 6 bases and J by 8 bases, and 17 bases separated the two germline ends. Germline CDR1 and CDR2: MNHEY and SMNVEV (reference sequence). This CDR3 spans 15 amino acids. The CDR3 DNA is TGTGCCAGCAGCTGGTACGGGAGGGACCATTCACCCCTCCACTTT. This translates into CASSWYGRDHSPLHF.

This clonotype was seen only a few times. Here the CDR3 reads CASRYIDQPQHF. The CDR3 DNA sequence: TGTGCCAGCAGGTACATAGATCAGCCCCAGCATTTT. The chain recombines TRBV28 with TRBJ1-5; D is undetermined. Germline CDR1 is MDHEN and CDR2 is SYDVKM. There are 12 residues in the CDR3. The V and J ends lost 6 bases and 5 bases respectively, with 8 bases between them. Full variable domain (outside the CDR3, taken from reference TRBV28 and TRBJ1-5): DVKVTQSSRYLVKRTGEKVFLECVQDMDHENMFWYRQDPGLGLRLIYFSYDVKMKEKGDIPEGYSVSREKKERFSLILESASTNQTSMYLCASRYIDQPQHFGDGTRLSIL.

Only a few counts were recorded for this clonotype. The V call is TRBV6-4, the J call TRBJ1-4; D is undetermined. From germline, CDR1 is MRHNA and CDR2 SNTAGT. The ends were cut back, 7 bases at V and 8 bases at J, with 17 bases in the middle. CDR3 length: 14 amino acids. Here the CDR3 DNA reads TGTGCCAGCAACAAGGACTCGGTCTACGAAAAACTGTTTTTT. This codes for CASNKDSVYEKLFF.

This clonotype was picked up one time. Its ends do not fully match the called genes, so a read error is possible. This chain connects TRBV6-1 to TRBJ1-1; D gene unclear. Germline V gives CDR1 MNHNS, CDR2 SASEGT. This CDR3 has 17 residues. The CDR3 sequence is CASGDGSKFQANTEAFF. The CDR3 region has the DNA TGTGCCAGCGGTGACGGCTCGAAATTCCAAGCGAACACTGAAGCTTTCTTT.

The V gene is TRBV15, the J gene TRBJ2-2; D is unresolved. V shed 1 base and J shed 4 bases, with 7 bases lying between them. The CDR3 runs 14 residues. Per germline, CDR1 LNHNV and CDR2 YYDKDF (reference sequence). The CDR3 nucleotides are TGTGCCACCAGCAGAGTTAGGGCCACCGGGGAGCTGTTTTTT. This sequence encodes CATSRVRATGELFF.

The sample holds a few counts of this clonotype. The chain has TRBV5-4 and TRBJ2-2, with TRBD1 as a possible D gene (6 bases). This CDR3 comprises 14 residues. Germline V gene data show CDR1 as SGHNT and CDR2 as YYREEE (reference sequence). Between the trimmed V and J ends, which lost 0 bases and 5 bases, there was a span of 8 bases. This CDR3 reads CASSLDRETGELFF. CDR3 nucleotides: TGTGCCAGCAGCTTGGACAGGGAGACCGGGGAGCTGTTTTTT.

This clonotype was picked up a small number of times. The CDR3: CASSTGTDYEQYF. For the CDR3, the DNA is TGTGCCAGCAGCACGGGGACAGACTACGAGCAGTACTTC. The chain links TRBV7-3 to TRBJ2-7, with TRBD1 matching over 7 bases. V dropped 5 bases and J dropped 3; count of bases not matched to a gene: 4. CDR1 and CDR2 (germline): SGHTA, FQGTGA. The CDR3 loop spans 13 amino acids.

The chain recombines TRBV6-1 with TRBJ1-4; TRBD1 is a possible D gene (5 bases). This CDR3 is 14 amino acids long. V lost 4 bases to trimming and J lost 4 bases, with 10 bases between them. Per the germline V gene, CDR1 is MNHNS and CDR2 is SASEGT. Here the CDR3 reads CASSVGTYNEKLFF. The CDR3, as DNA: TGTGCCAGCAGTGTCGGGACGTATAATGAAAAACTGTTTTTT.

The V gene is TRBV11-2, the J gene TRBJ1-3, with D unresolved. V was pared by 4 bases and J by 2 bases, with 18 bases between. CDR3 size: 17 residues. The germline V gene encodes CDR1 SGHAT and CDR2 FQNNGV. DNA of the CDR3: TGTGCCAGCAGCTCACAGAGACTTCCGGCCCCTGGAAACACCATATATTTT. Its translation: CASSSQRLPAPGNTIYF.

Only a few counts were recorded for this clonotype. V usage is TRBV5-1 and J usage is TRBJ1-2, with D possibly matching TRBD1 (5 bases). The CDR3 runs 15 residues. V lost 4 bases, J lost 7 bases, and 20 bases lay in between. The germline CDR1 and CDR2 sequences are SGHRS and YFSETQ. In nucleotides, the CDR3 is TGCGCCAGCAGCGAAGCCGTTGGGGGTACGGGTGGCTACACCTTC. Translating it yields CASSEAVGGTGGYTF.

This clonotype was counted a few times. V is TRBV6-5 and J is TRBJ2-4; 7 bases agree with TRBD1. V lost 2 bases and J lost 6; bases outside the gene matches: 1. The CDR3 covers 13 residues. In germline, CDR1 is MNHEY, CDR2 SVGAGI. This chain's CDR3 is CASSYRDRNIQYF. The CDR3 region has the DNA TGTGCCAGCAGTTACCGGGACAGAAACATTCAGTACTTC.

The rearrangement uses TRBV30 and TRBJ2-5; no reliable D call. The germline CDR1 and CDR2 sequences are GTSNPN and SVGIG (reference sequence). This CDR3 has 13 amino acids. V shed 1 base and J shed 1 base, with 7 bases lying between them. The CDR3 here is CAWSGGGQETQYF. The CDR3, as DNA: TGTGCCTGGAGTGGCGGCGGCCAAGAGACCCAGTACTTC. Based on the CDR3 plus reference TRBV30 and TRBJ2-5, the full variable domain is SQTIHQWPATLVQPVGSPLSLECTVEGTSNPNLYWYRQAAGRGLQLLFYSVGIGQISSEVPQNLSASRPQDRQFILSSKKLLLSDSGFYLCAWSGGGQETQYFGPGTRLLVL.